Below are 8 T cell receptor beta chains sequenced from a single sample in a study of T-cell memory formation after mild COVID-19. MiXCR, run by TCRdb on the 5' RACE reads, gives a single entry per CDR3 protein. The sample yields roughly 110,000 distinct CDR3 sequences, approximately 15% seen once. The sample was PBMCs or a T cell subset sorted from them (not recorded which). The receptors were gathered from a man aged 18-30 years who had mild COVID-19 (a few samples of this study predate the infection). Cell type and time point are not known.

The rearrangement uses TRBV10-3 and TRBJ2-7; D not resolved. Germline V gives CDR1 ENHRY, CDR2 SYGVKD. The CDR3 contains 15 residues. V was clipped by 3 bases and J by 2 bases, with 14 bases between them. CDR3 sequence (DNA): TGTGCCATCAGTGATTTAAAGGGAAGGACCTACGAGCAGTACTTC. Protein: CAISDLKGRTYEQYF.

The chain employs TRBV11-2 and TRBJ1-3; the D is unclear. CDR1 SGHAT and CDR2 FQNNGV come from the germline V gene. The CDR3 totals 16 residues. V gave up 3 bases and J gave up 0 bases, with 12 bases separating them. CDR3 in DNA: TGTGCCAGCAGCTTCGGATCATCCGTCTCTGGAAACACCATATATTTT. Its translation is CASSFGSSVSGNTIYF. The full variable domain, its missing parts supplied by reference TRBV11-2 and TRBJ1-3, is EAGVAQSPRYKIIEKRQSVAFWCNPISGHATLYWYQQILGQGPKLLIQFQNNGVVDDSQLPKDRFSAERLKGVDSTLKIQPAKLEDSAVYLCASSFGSSVSGNTIYFGEGSWLTVV.

In the case of this clonotype: The junction shows a germline mismatch at one end, possibly a read error. The genes are TRBV7-7 and TRBJ2-1, with D tentatively TRBD1 or TRBD2 (5 bases each). Per the germline V gene, CDR1 is SSHAT and CDR2 is FNYEAQ (reference sequence). This CDR3 contains 13 residues. The CDR3, as DNA: TGTGCTAGCAGCTTGTACGGGGACGATGAGCAGTTCTTC. As protein: CASSLYGDDEQFF.

The rearrangement uses TRBV29-1 and TRBJ2-7; D gene uncertain. Germline V gene sequence: CDR1 SQVTM, CDR2 ANQGSEA. The length of the CDR3 is 11 residues. The V gene lost 6 bases and the J gene lost 7 bases, with 13 bases spanning the gap. The CDR3 reads CSVNSLEEQYF. The CDR3 nucleotides read TGCAGCGTGAATTCGCTGGAAGAGCAGTACTTC.

The J gene is TRBJ2-5, the V gene TRBV7-2; a possible D gene is TRBD1 (7 bases). The V gene's germline CDR1 is SGHTA and CDR2 FQGNSA. The V end lost 3 bases, the J end lost 5 bases, and 16 bases lay between the germline ends. This CDR3 spans 15 amino acids. CDR3 nucleotides: TGTGCCAGCAGCTTCCCGCAGGGGGGATGGGAGACCCAGTACTTC. This translates into CASSFPQGGWETQYF.

This clonotype showed up just a few times. The gene calls are TRBV12-3 or TRBV12-4 and TRBJ2-5; D unresolved. V was clipped by 1 base and J by 2 bases, with 8 bases between them. This CDR3 is built from 14 residues. The CDR3 reads CASSLDRAQETQYF. Written as DNA, the CDR3 is TGTGCCAGCAGTTTAGACCGGGCACAAGAGACCCAGTACTTC.

This clonotype turned up a few times. V gene TRBV20-1 combines with J gene TRBJ2-1, with 7 bases fitting TRBD2. The ends lost 3 bases at V and 3 bases at J; junction bases unmatched: 2. The length of the CDR3 is 13 residues. Germline assignment: CDR1 DFQATT and CDR2 SNEGSKA (reference sequence). CDR3: CSASGLDYNEQFF. CDR3 bases: TGCAGTGCTAGCGGACTAGACTACAATGAGCAGTTCTTC.

This clonotype was detected only a few times. At one end the junction does not follow the germline gene, possibly because of a read error. The chain carries TRBV2 and TRBJ2-3; the match to TRBD1 covers 8 bases. CDR1 and CDR2 (germline): SNHLY, FYNNEI. This CDR3 region has 12 residues. CDR3 in DNA: TGTGCCAGCAGTGAAAAAGGGACAGGAGAGGATTTT. It yields the protein CASSEKGTGEDF.